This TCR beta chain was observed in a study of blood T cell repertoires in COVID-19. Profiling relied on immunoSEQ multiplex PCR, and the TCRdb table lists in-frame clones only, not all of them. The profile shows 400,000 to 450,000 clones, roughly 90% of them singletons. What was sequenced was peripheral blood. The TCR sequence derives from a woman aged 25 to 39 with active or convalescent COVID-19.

CDR3 DNA sequence: TGTGCCAGCAGTTTATCGACAGGGGCTTACGCTGAAGCTTTCTTT. Amino acid sequence: CASSLSTGAYAEAFF. The rearrangement joins TRBV27 to TRBJ1-1, with 8 bases identical to TRBD1. From germline, CDR1 is MNHEY and CDR2 SMNVEV (reference sequence). The length of the CDR3 is 15 residues. V was pared by 0 bases and J by 6 bases, with 6 bases of the junction left unmatched.